The clone carrying this TCR beta chain has a count of ten or more. Its antigen is unknown. The CDR3 runs to 15 residues. Per germline, CDR1 MNHEY and CDR2 SMNVEV (reference sequence). V shed 5 bases and J 3 bases; nucleotides not matched to a gene: 10. The data were obtained in a study of identical twins. General study findings and limits: Models underestimated TCR alpha sharing (out-of-frame) in monozygotic twins. Memory repertoires lacked the insertion deficit that abundant cord blood beta clonotypes showed. Instead of following the same donors, the conclusions were based on cross-sectional statistical analysis.

MiXCR was run by TCRdb on the 5' RACE reads, yielding one entry per CDR3 protein. The sample includes approximately 670,000 distinct CDR3 sequences, 5.5% to 6.5% of them seen just once. Sequencing was performed on naive T cells sorted from blood. The sequence came from a man younger than 35 in good health. The chain is built from TRBV27 and TRBJ2-7, with 7 bases identical to TRBD2. The CDR3 spells CASSPQRDLFYEQYF. In DNA, the CDR3 is TGTGCCAGCAGTCCGCAGCGGGACCTATTCTACGAGCAGTACTTC.